A single sample gave rise to the 8 T cell receptor beta chains below, sequenced in a study of shared clonotypes between healthy human individuals. Assay: immunoSEQ multiplex PCR; the TCRdb copy retains only in-frame clones and omits some. In the table there are about 2 million clones, around 95% of which are singletons. Sequences were obtained from naive CD4+ T cells sorted from blood. Subset described: CD45RA+ positively selected. The receptors come from a man aged 18 to 29 in good health.

The chain links TRBV5-1 to TRBJ2-2; D is ambiguous. The V end was cut by 2 bases, the J end by 1 base, with 6 bases between. The CDR3 totals 14 residues. From germline, CDR1 is SGHRS and CDR2 YFSETQ. This chain's CDR3 is CASSFDLNTGELFF. Written as DNA, the CDR3 is TGCGCCAGCAGCTTTGATTTGAACACCGGGGAGCTGTTTTTT. The whole variable domain, remainder taken from reference TRBV5-1 and TRBJ2-2, is KAGVTQTPRYLIKTRGQQVTLSCSPISGHRSVSWYQQTPGQGLQFLFEYFSETQRNKGNFPGRFSGRQFSNSRSEMNVSTLELGDSALYLCASSFDLNTGELFFGEGSRLTVL.

This clone was counted only a few times. V is TRBV30 and J is TRBJ2-7, with D tentatively TRBD2 (6 bases). The CDR3 totals 12 residues. Between the trimmed V and J ends, which lost 1 base and 6 bases, there was a span of 10 bases. Germline-derived CDR1 and CDR2 are GTSNPN and SVGIG (reference sequence). CDR3 DNA: TGTGCCTGGAGTGGTTTGGGGGGCGAGCAGTACTTC. This gives the protein CAWSGLGGEQYF. The full variable domain, with the rest looked up from reference TRBV30 and TRBJ2-7, is SQTIHQWPATLVQPVGSPLSLECTVEGTSNPNLYWYRQAAGRGLQLLFYSVGIGQISSEVPQNLSASRPQDRQFILSSKKLLLSDSGFYLCAWSGLGGEQYFGPGTRLTVT.

This rearrangement joins TRBV6-5 to TRBJ2-1; TRBD2 aligns across 12 bases. There are 16 residues in the CDR3. Germline-derived CDR1 and CDR2 are MNHEY and SVGAGI. V trimming: 2 bases; J trimming: 10 bases; junction bases outside the gene matches: 9. The CDR3 sequence: CASSYLTSGGLREQFF. Here the CDR3 DNA reads TGTGCCAGCAGTTACCTCACTAGCGGGGGGCTGAGGGAGCAGTTCTTC.

The chain combines TRBV6-1 with TRBJ2-7; D is ambiguous. Trimming pared 1 base from V and 5 bases from J, leaving 12 bases between. This CDR3 is 14 amino acids long. Germline V gene lookup returns CDR1 MNHNS and CDR2 SASEGT. CDR3 nucleotides: TGTGCCAGCAGTGAAGGGGGATGGGTCCACGAGCAGTACTTC. This gives the protein CASSEGGWVHEQYF.

The chain has TRBV7-2 and TRBJ1-2; tentative D call: TRBD1 (5 bases). Trimming cost V 4 bases and J 7 bases, with 16 bases left between them. This CDR3 is 14 amino acids long. The germline V gene encodes CDR1 SGHTA and CDR2 FQGNSA. CDR3 protein: CASSSNWGRGGYTF. Here the CDR3 DNA reads TGTGCCAGCAGCTCGAACTGGGGCCGGGGTGGCTACACCTTC.

The chain recombines TRBV6-5 with TRBJ2-4; possible D gene TRBD2, 5 bases. Germline V lookup: CDR1 MNHEY, CDR2 SVGAGI. The CDR3 is 15 amino acids. Trimming removed 0 bases from V and 2 bases from J, with 8 bases in between. CDR3 sequence (DNA): TGTGCCAGCAGTTACTCCCCGGGGTCCAAAAACATTCAGTACTTC. It is translated as CASSYSPGSKNIQYF.

This clone has more than one count but fewer than ten. V usage is TRBV5-1 and J usage is TRBJ2-7; D remains ambiguous. The length of the CDR3 is 14 residues. Trimming shortened V by 5 bases and J by 0 bases, and 12 bases separated the two germline ends. In germline, CDR1 is SGHRS, CDR2 YFSETQ. CDR3 amino acids: CASRIVYTSYEQYF. The CDR3 DNA reads TGCGCCAGCAGGATAGTTTATACCTCCTACGAGCAGTACTTC.

About this clone itself: Other DNA sequences in the same sample also yield this CDR3. This chain connects TRBV5-1 to TRBJ2-5; 8 positions agree with TRBD2. In germline, CDR1 is SGHRS, CDR2 YFSETQ. J was trimmed by 4 bases and V by 3 bases; bases with no gene match: 5. This CDR3 has 14 residues. The CDR3 here is CASSSGGAGETQYF. DNA of the CDR3: TGCGCCAGCAGCTCCGGGGGGGCCGGAGAGACCCAGTACTTC.